The clone carrying this T cell receptor beta chain was detected a few times. Antigen unknown. 5'RACE primed from the constant segment yielded TCR alpha and TCR beta cDNA libraries bearing sample barcodes and UMIs. MiXCR, run by TCRdb on the 5' RACE reads, gives a single entry per CDR3 protein. The profile shows under 450,000 distinct CDR3 sequences, over 13% of them singletons. The data stem from a study of T-cell memory formation after mild COVID-19. Whole-study results and caveats: The appearance of some responding clones in pre-infection memory suggested that cross-reactive memory joined. Second-wave clones peaking on day 37 lacked confirmed SARS-CoV-2 specificity.

The CDR3 totals 15 residues. Germline V CDR1 and CDR2: MNHNY, SVGAGI (reference sequence). The V gene end was trimmed by 6 bases and the J gene end by 1 base; junction bases not matched to a gene: 8. This clonotype was obtained from a man between 18 and 29 years old who had mild COVID-19 (a few samples of this study predate the infection). Cell type and time point are not known. The V and J genes are TRBV6-6 and TRBJ1-1, with 7 bases lining up with TRBD1. The sequenced material came from PBMCs or a T cell subset sorted from them (not recorded which). CDR3 residues: CASRARGQKNTEAFF. The CDR3 coding sequence is TGTGCCAGCAGAGCCAGGGGACAGAAGAACACTGAAGCTTTCTTT.